A selection of T cell receptor beta chains follows, all from one sample in a study of human T cells and chemical hapten exposure. One entry per CDR3 protein results from TCRdb running MiXCR on the RACE reads. The sample lists tens of thousands of distinct CDR3 sequences, 9% to 9.5% occurring once. The sample here was whole blood, taken in connection with sensitization to the hapten diphenylcyclopropenone (DPC). All receptors come from a man aged 50 to 59 with alopecia areata. Some clones in this sample may be carry-over from other donors' samples. Each CDR3 is given with its conserved first and last residue. The order of the fields is J gene, V gene, clone size, D gene, CDR3 protein, CDR3 DNA. D genes are given only for firm matches. The size of a clone is reported for some rows only, either as once, few or many, or as a class for expanded clones.

j_call: TRBJ2-1; v_call: TRBV11-1; clone_size: many; d_call: -; cdr3_aa: CASSLAASSYNEQFF; cdr3_nt: TGTGCCAGCAGCTTAGCGGCAAGCTCCTACAATGAGCAGTTCTTC
j_call: TRBJ1-2; v_call: TRBV9; clone_size: few; d_call: -; cdr3_aa: CASSVDGYGYTF; cdr3_nt: TGTGCCAGCAGCGTAGACGGCTATGGCTACACCTTC
j_call: TRBJ2-2; v_call: TRBV29-1; clone_size: many; d_call: TRBD2; cdr3_aa: CSGGLAGGELFF; cdr3_nt: TGCAGCGGCGGACTAGCGGGAGGGGAGCTGTTTTTT
j_call: TRBJ1-2; v_call: TRBV28; clone_size: -; d_call: -; cdr3_aa: CASRPWGIGYGYTF; cdr3_nt: TGTGCCAGCAGACCCTGGGGAATCGGCTATGGCTACACCTTC
j_call: TRBJ2-3; v_call: TRBV6-5; clone_size: few; d_call: -; cdr3_aa: CASSYGLTSTDTQYF; cdr3_nt: TGTGCCAGCAGTTACGGTCTGACTAGCACAGATACGCAGTATTTT
j_call: TRBJ2-1; v_call: TRBV11-2; clone_size: many; d_call: TRBD1; cdr3_aa: CASSQRQGTEQFF; cdr3_nt: TGTGCCAGCAGCCAACGACAGGGCACTGAGCAGTTCTTC
j_call: TRBJ2-5; v_call: TRBV5-4; clone_size: few; d_call: -; cdr3_aa: CASSGSSDNQETQYF; cdr3_nt: TGTGCCAGCAGCGGCTCTTCGGACAACCAAGAGACCCAGTACTTC
j_call: TRBJ2-6; v_call: TRBV28; clone_size: -; d_call: TRBD2; cdr3_aa: CASSFQGLSGANVLTF; cdr3_nt: TGTGCCAGCAGTTTCCAGGGACTATCTGGGGCCAACGTCCTGACTTTC
j_call: TRBJ1-5; v_call: TRBV19; clone_size: many; d_call: TRBD1; cdr3_aa: CASRGTAQPQHF; cdr3_nt: TGTGCCAGTAGGGGGACAGCCCAGCCCCAGCATTTT
j_call: TRBJ2-5; v_call: TRBV7-2; clone_size: once; d_call: -; cdr3_aa: CASSWRRERETQYF; cdr3_nt: TGTGCCAGCAGCTGGAGGAGGGAGCGGGAGACCCAGTACTTC
j_call: TRBJ1-2; v_call: TRBV19; clone_size: -; d_call: -; cdr3_aa: CASSIDRSFYGYTF; cdr3_nt: TGTGCCAGTAGTATAGATCGAAGCTTCTATGGCTACACCTTC
j_call: TRBJ1-3; v_call: TRBV28; clone_size: few; d_call: -; cdr3_aa: CASSPARNSGNTIYF; cdr3_nt: TGTGCCAGCAGTCCCGCCAGGAATTCTGGAAACACCATATATTTT
j_call: TRBJ2-5; v_call: TRBV20-1; clone_size: many; d_call: TRBD1; cdr3_aa: CSALDRVVETQYF; cdr3_nt: TGCAGTGCGTTGGACAGGGTCGTGGAGACCCAGTACTTC
j_call: TRBJ2-1; v_call: TRBV11-2; clone_size: many; d_call: -; cdr3_aa: CASSQGDSGQFF; cdr3_nt: TGTGCCAGCAGCCAGGGAGACTCTGGGCAGTTCTTC
j_call: TRBJ2-1; v_call: TRBV4-3; clone_size: -; d_call: TRBD2; cdr3_aa: CASSPGLAGSWDNEQFF; cdr3_nt: TGCGCCAGCAGCCCCGGTTTAGCGGGATCCTGGGACAATGAGCAGTTCTTC
j_call: TRBJ2-3; v_call: TRBV24-1; clone_size: many; d_call: -; cdr3_aa: CATSDLFMGSTGFF; cdr3_nt: TGTGCCACCAGTGATTTGTTTATGGGGTCGACGGGATTTTTT